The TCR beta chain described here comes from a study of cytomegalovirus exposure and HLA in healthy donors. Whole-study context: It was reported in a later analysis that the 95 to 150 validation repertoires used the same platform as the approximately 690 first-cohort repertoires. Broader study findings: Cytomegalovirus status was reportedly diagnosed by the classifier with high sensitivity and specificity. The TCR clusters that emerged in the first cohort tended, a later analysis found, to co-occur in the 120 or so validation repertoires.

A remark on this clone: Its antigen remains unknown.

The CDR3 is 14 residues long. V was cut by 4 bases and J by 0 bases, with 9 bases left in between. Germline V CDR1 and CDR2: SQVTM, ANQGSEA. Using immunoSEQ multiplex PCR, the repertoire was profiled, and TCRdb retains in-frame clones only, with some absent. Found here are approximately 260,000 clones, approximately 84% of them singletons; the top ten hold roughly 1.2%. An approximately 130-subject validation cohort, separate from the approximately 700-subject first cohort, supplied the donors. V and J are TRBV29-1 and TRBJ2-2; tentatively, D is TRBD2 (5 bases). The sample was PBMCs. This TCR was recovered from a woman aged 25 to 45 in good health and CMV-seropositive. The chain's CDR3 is CSVGSGANTGELFF. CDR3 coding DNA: TGCAGCGTTGGCAGCGGCGCGAACACCGGGGAGCTGTTTTTT.